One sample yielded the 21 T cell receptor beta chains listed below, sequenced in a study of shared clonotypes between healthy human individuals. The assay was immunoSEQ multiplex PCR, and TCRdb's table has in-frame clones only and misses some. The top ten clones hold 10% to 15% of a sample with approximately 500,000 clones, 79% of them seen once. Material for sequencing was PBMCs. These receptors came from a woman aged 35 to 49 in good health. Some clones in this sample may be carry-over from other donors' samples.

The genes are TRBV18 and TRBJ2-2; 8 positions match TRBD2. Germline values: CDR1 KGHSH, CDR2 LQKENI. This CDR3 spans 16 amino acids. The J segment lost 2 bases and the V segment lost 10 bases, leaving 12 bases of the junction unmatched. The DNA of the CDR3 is TGTGCCACCTCCCCGGAACTAGCGGTTAACACCGGGGAGCTGTTTTTT. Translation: CATSPELAVNTGELFF.

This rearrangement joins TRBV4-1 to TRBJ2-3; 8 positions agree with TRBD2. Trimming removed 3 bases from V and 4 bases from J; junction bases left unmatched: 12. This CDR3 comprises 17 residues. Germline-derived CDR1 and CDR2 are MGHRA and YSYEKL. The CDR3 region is CASSHIRLGLVADTQYF. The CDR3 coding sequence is TGCGCCAGCAGCCATATAAGGTTGGGACTAGTTGCAGATACGCAGTATTTT.

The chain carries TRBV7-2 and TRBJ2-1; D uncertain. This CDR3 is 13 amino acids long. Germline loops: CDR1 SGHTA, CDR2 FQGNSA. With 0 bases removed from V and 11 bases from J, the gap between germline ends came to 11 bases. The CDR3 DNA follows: TGTGCCAGCAGCTTAGCGATGGACCCCAAGCAGTTCTTC. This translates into CASSLAMDPKQFF.

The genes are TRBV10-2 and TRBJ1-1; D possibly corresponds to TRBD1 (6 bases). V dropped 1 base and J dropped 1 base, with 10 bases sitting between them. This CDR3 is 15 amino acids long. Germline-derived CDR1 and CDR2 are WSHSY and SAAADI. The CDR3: CASSEFGGRNTEAFF. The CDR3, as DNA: TGCGCCAGCAGTGAGTTCGGGGGCCGGAACACTGAAGCTTTCTTT.

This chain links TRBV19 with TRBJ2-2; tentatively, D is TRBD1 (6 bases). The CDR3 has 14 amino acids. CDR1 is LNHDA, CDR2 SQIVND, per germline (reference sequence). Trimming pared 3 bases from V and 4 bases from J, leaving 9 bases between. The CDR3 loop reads CASSMGAGTGELFF. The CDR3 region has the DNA TGTGCCAGTAGTATGGGGGCAGGCACCGGGGAGCTGTTTTTT.

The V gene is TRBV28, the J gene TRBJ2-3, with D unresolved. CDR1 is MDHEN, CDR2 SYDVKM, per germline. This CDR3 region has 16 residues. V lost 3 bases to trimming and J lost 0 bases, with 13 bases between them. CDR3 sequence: CASSFPGTPSTDTQYF. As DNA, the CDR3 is TGTGCCAGCAGTTTTCCAGGCACTCCTAGCACAGATACGCAGTATTTT.

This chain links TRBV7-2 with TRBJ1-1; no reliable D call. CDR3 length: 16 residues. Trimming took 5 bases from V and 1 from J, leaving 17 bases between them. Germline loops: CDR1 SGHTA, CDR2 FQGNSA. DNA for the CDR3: TGTGCCAGCAGCCCTTCGTTGGGCGCACAGAACACTGAAGCTTTCTTT. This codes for CASSPSLGAQNTEAFF.

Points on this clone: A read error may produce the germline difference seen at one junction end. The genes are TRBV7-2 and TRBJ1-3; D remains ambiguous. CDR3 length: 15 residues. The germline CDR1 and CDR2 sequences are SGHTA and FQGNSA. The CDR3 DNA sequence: TGTGCCAGCAGCGTAGCCCCCGGTACTGGAAACACCATATATTTT. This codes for CASSVAPGTGNTIYF.

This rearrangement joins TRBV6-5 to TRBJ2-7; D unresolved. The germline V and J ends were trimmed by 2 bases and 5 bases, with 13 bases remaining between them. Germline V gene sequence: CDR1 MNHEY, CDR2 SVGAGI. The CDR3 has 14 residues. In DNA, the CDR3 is TGTGCCAGCAGTTACACCCTTAGAACGAACGAGCAGTACTTC. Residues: CASSYTLRTNEQYF.

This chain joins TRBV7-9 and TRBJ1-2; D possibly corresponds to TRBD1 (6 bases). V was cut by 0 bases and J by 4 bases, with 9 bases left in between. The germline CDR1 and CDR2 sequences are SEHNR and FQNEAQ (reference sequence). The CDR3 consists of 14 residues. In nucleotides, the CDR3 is TGTGCCAGCAGCTTAGCGGGGGGCGGCTATGGCTACACCTTC. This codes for CASSLAGGGYGYTF. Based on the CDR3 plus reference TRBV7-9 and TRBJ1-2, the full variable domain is DTGVSQNPRHKITKRGQNVTFRCDPISEHNRLYWYRQTLGQGPEFLTYFQNEAQLEKSRLLSDRFSAERPKGSFSTLEIQRTEQGDSAMYLCASSLAGGGYGYTFGSGTRLTVV.

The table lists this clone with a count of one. For the CDR3, the DNA is TGTGCCAGCAGCTTCACAGAGACAGGGGGTCACGGTGAGCAGTTCTTC. This translates into CASSFTETGGHGEQFF. V usage is TRBV7-9 and J usage is TRBJ2-1; 9 bases are a match to TRBD1. Germline loops: CDR1 SEHNR, CDR2 FQNEAQ (reference sequence). CDR3 length equals 16 residues. V trimming: 3 bases; J trimming: 9 bases; junction bases outside the gene matches: 12.

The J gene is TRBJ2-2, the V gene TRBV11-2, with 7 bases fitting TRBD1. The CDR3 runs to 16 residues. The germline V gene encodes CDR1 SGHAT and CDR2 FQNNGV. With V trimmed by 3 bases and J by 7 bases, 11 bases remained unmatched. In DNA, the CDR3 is TGTGCCAGCAGCTTTCTAGGGGGCAGGGCTGTCGGGGAGCTGTTTTTT. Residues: CASSFLGGRAVGELFF.

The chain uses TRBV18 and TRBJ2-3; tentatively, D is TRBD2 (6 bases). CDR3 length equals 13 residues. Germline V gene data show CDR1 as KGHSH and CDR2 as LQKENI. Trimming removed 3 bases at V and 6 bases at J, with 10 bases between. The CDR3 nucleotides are TGTGCCAGCTCACCGGGGGGACGGGATACGCAGTATTTT. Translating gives CASSPGGRDTQYF.

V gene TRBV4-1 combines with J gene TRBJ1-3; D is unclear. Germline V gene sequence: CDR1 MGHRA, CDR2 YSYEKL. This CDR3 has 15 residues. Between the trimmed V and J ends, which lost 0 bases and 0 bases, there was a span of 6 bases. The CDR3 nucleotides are TGCGCCAGCAGCCAAGATTGGGTCTCTGGAAACACCATATATTTT. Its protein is CASSQDWVSGNTIYF.

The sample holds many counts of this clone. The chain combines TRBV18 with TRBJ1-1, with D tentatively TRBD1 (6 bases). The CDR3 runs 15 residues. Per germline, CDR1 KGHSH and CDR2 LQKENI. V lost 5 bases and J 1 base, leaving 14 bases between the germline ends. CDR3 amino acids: CASSEMGARNTEAFF. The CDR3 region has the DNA TGTGCCAGCTCAGAAATGGGGGCGCGGAACACTGAAGCTTTCTTT.

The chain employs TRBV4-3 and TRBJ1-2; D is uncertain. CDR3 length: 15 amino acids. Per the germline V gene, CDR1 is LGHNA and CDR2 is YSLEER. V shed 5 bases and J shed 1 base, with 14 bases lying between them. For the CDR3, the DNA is TGCGCCAGCAGCGAAAGCTTGATTCTTAACTATGGCTACACCTTC. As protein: CASSESLILNYGYTF.

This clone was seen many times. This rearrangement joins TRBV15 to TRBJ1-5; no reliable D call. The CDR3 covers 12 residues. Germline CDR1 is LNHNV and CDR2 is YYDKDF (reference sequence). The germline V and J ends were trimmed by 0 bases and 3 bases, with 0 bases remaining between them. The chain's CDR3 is CATSRDNQPQHF. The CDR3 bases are TGTGCCACCAGCAGAGACAATCAGCCCCAGCATTTT.

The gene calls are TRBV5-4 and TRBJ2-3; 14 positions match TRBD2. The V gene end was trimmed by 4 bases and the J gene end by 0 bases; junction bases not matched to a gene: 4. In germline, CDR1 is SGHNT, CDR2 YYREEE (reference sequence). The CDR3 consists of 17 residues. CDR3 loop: CASSTRLAGGSTDTQYF. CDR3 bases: TGTGCCAGCAGCACCAGACTAGCGGGAGGGAGCACAGATACGCAGTATTTT.

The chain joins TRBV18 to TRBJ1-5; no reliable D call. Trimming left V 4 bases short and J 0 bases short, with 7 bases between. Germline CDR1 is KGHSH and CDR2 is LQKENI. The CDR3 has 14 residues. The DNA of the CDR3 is TGTGCCAGCTCACGAGGGTCTAGCAATCAGCCCCAGCATTTT. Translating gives CASSRGSSNQPQHF. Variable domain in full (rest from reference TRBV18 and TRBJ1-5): NAGVMQNPRHLVRRRGQEARLRCSPMKGHSHVYWYRQLPEEGLKFMVYLQKENIIDESGMPKERFSAEFPKEGPSILRIQQVVRGDSAAYFCASSRGSSNQPQHFGDGTRLSIL.

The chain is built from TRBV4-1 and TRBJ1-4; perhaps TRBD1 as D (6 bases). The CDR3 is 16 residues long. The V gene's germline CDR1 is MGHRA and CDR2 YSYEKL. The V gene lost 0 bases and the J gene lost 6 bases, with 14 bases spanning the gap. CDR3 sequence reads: CASSQDPRGGDEKLFF. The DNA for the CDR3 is TGCGCCAGCAGCCAAGATCCTCGAGGGGGTGATGAAAAACTGTTTTTT.

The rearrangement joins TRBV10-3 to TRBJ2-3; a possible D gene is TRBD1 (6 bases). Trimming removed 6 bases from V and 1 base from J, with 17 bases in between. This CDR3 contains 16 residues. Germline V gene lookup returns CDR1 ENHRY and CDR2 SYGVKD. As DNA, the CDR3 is TGTGCCATCAGCAGGGGCATCCGGGACGGCACAGATACGCAGTATTTT. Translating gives CAISRGIRDGTDTQYF.